The 30 T cell receptor beta chains given below trace back to one sample, sequenced in a study of CXCR3-negative and CXCR3-positive naive CD8 T cells. General observations from the study: CXCR3-positive naive cells had TRB CDR3s that were more hydrophobic than CXCR3-negative naive cells had.

The study made its TRB cDNA libraries by 5' RACE, adding UMI labels. One entry per CDR3 protein, without DNA, is what TCRdb gives after re-calling the 5' RACE reads. This sample's table reports roughly 110,000 distinct CDR3 sequences. Antigen specificity for these receptors is unknown. Sequenced: naive CXCR3+ CD8+ T cells from blood. The subset is: CD45RO-CCR7+CD27+CD95- naive CD8+ T cells expressing CXCR3 (TNR3+). The origin of the receptors is a human donor in good health. Some clones in this sample may be carry-over from other donors' samples.

This sequence joins TRBV12-3 or TRBV12-4 and TRBJ2-4; TCRdb calls TRBD2, which cannot be checked without DNA. CDR3 length: 17 residues. The CDR3 sequence: CASSSSGRPEGVNIQYF.

The V gene is TRBV20-1, the J gene TRBJ1-5; without DNA, the TCRdb call of TRBD1 cannot be checked. CDR3 length: 17 residues. Germline loops: CDR1 DFQATT, CDR2 SNEGSKA (reference sequence). This CDR3 reads CSARGAGWPLSNQPQHF.

The chain is built from TRBV7-9 and TRBJ1-2; TCRdb's D call, TRBD1, is unchecked because there is no DNA. The CDR3 consists of 15 residues. The V gene's germline CDR1 is SEHNR and CDR2 FQNEAQ (reference sequence). CDR3 sequence: CASSFGQGGDYGYTF.

The V call is TRBV27, the J call TRBJ1-3; the TCRdb call, TRBD1, lacks DNA for checking. Germline lookup yields CDR1 MNHEY and CDR2 SMNVEV (reference sequence). This CDR3 contains 15 residues. CDR3 amino acids: CASGNREETGNTIYF.

The V and J genes are TRBV28 and TRBJ2-7; TCRdb calls TRBD1, which cannot be checked without DNA. This CDR3 is 13 amino acids long. Germline V gene data show CDR1 as MDHEN and CDR2 as SYDVKM. The CDR3 reads CASIGTGDYEQYF.

This rearrangement joins TRBV6-5 to TRBJ2-1; no DNA is available, so the TRBD2 call from TCRdb remains unchecked. In germline, CDR1 is MNHEY, CDR2 SVGAGI. The CDR3 extends over 14 amino acids. CDR3 sequence reads: CASSPLGIYNEQFF.

The rearrangement joins TRBV9 to TRBJ2-1; TCRdb's D call, TRBD2, is unchecked because there is no DNA. Looked up from germline, CDR1 is SGDLS and CDR2 is YYNGEE. This CDR3 comprises 16 residues. The CDR3 region is CASSVVGLATYNEQFF.

The chain couples TRBV7-9 to TRBJ2-3; there is no DNA to check the TCRdb D call of TRBD1. CDR3 length: 15 amino acids. CDR1 and CDR2 (germline): SEHNR, FQNEAQ (reference sequence). CDR3 in amino acids: CASSLWDRGGDTQYF.

This chain's CDR3 is CASSLGTGGRGNEQFF. This chain uses TRBV27 with TRBJ2-1; there is no DNA to check the TCRdb D call of TRBD1. Germline CDR1 reads MNHEY; CDR2 reads SMNVEV (reference sequence). The CDR3 has 16 residues.

This sequence joins TRBV29-1 and TRBJ1-1. The CDR3 runs 14 residues. Germline V gives CDR1 SQVTM, CDR2 ANQGSEA. CDR3 in amino acids: CSVLPREANTEAFF.

The chain uses TRBV7-6 and TRBJ1-5. CDR1 and CDR2 (germline): SGHVS, FNYEAQ. CDR3 length: 16 amino acids. CDR3 sequence reads: CASSLEPRQINQPQHF.

The V gene is TRBV28, the J gene TRBJ2-4; the D call of TRBD1 rests on TCRdb alone, since no DNA is present to check it. In germline, CDR1 is MDHEN, CDR2 SYDVKM. The CDR3 contains 11 residues. The CDR3 protein is CASRAGSIQYF.

The CDR3 sequence: CASSRRDRYSYEQYF. J is TRBJ2-7 and V is TRBV7-9; TCRdb's D call of TRBD1 is untestable without DNA. The CDR3 totals 15 residues. Germline V lookup: CDR1 SEHNR, CDR2 FQNEAQ (reference sequence).

The CDR3 is CASSLGQGQNTEAFF. This chain joins TRBV7-9 and TRBJ1-1; the D gene TCRdb calls, TRBD1, cannot be checked with no DNA. CDR1 SEHNR and CDR2 FQNEAQ come from the germline V gene (reference sequence). The CDR3 totals 15 residues.

The chain joins TRBV19 to TRBJ2-1. The CDR3 runs 11 residues. Germline loops: CDR1 LNHDA, CDR2 SQIVND (reference sequence). CDR3 sequence: CASLSYNEQFF.

V is TRBV10-3 and J is TRBJ2-7; TCRdb's D call of TRBD2 is untestable without DNA. This CDR3 is 14 amino acids long. Germline V gene lookup returns CDR1 ENHRY and CDR2 SYGVKD. This CDR3 is CAIRSWGGEDEQYF.

This sequence joins TRBV12-3 or TRBV12-4 and TRBJ2-2. The CDR3 extends over 14 amino acids. The CDR3 region is CASTVLGITGELFF.

V usage is TRBV20-1 and J usage is TRBJ2-4; TCRdb returns TRBD1, unconfirmable since there is no DNA. Germline loops: CDR1 DFQATT, CDR2 SNEGSKA (reference sequence). CDR3 length equals 15 residues. CDR3 sequence: CSAPGGGQAKNIQYF.

V usage is TRBV29-1 and J usage is TRBJ2-5; TCRdb selects TRBD1, and the lack of DNA leaves this call unchecked. Germline CDR1 SQVTM, CDR2 ANQGSEA. The CDR3 runs to 14 residues. CDR3 region: CSVGRQGIPKTQYF.

This chain uses TRBV29-1 with TRBJ2-7; TCRdb reports TRBD1, a call that lacks DNA to check it against. Germline CDR1 and CDR2: SQVTM and ANQGSEA. The CDR3 loop spans 13 amino acids. CDR3 sequence reads: CSARGSGTYEQYF.

This chain joins TRBV24-1 and TRBJ2-3; the D gene TCRdb calls, TRBD1, cannot be checked with no DNA. The germline V gene has CDR1 KGHDR and CDR2 SFDVKD. The CDR3 sequence is 16 residues long. CDR3 sequence: CATSDSRQGRTDTQYF.

J is TRBJ2-2 and V is TRBV11-3; absent DNA, TCRdb's TRBD2 call cannot be checked. CDR1 and CDR2 from the germline V gene are SGHNT and YENEEA. CDR3 length: 16 amino acids. CDR3 region: CASSRNVAGDAGELFF.

The rearrangement joins TRBV5-4 to TRBJ1-2; TCRdb names TRBD1, which stays unverified in the absence of DNA. The germline V gene encodes CDR1 SGHNT and CDR2 YYREEE (reference sequence). The CDR3 extends over 16 amino acids. CDR3 amino acids: CASSSGTGGAGYGYTF.

The V gene is TRBV5-1, the J gene TRBJ2-1; the TRBD2 assignment by TCRdb is unverifiable without DNA. CDR3 length equals 17 residues. Germline V CDR1 and CDR2: SGHRS, YFSETQ. The CDR3 is CASSPGVRGASYNEQLF.

This chain joins TRBV5-6 and TRBJ2-5; TCRdb's assignment of TRBD1 cannot be checked, as there is no DNA. The CDR3 runs 15 residues. CDR1 is SGHDT, CDR2 YYEEEE, per germline. The CDR3 sequence is CASSLEDTFAETQYF.

The chain employs TRBV7-9 and TRBJ1-5. The V gene's germline CDR1 is SEHNR and CDR2 FQNEAQ (reference sequence). The CDR3 is 13 residues long. CDR3 amino acids: CASSLRVGQPQHF.

The chain combines TRBV6-2 or TRBV6-3 with TRBJ2-1; there is no DNA to check the TCRdb D call of TRBD1. Germline CDR1 and CDR2: MNHEY and SVGEGT. The CDR3 loop spans 13 amino acids. CDR3 protein: CASSNIQGNEQFF.

The CDR3 loop is CAWSYGQGSEAFF. The chain carries TRBV30 and TRBJ1-1; the TCRdb D gene call, TRBD1, has no DNA to confirm it. CDR1 is GTSNPN, CDR2 SVGIG, per germline (reference sequence). The CDR3 has 13 residues.

The chain has TRBV20-1 and TRBJ2-7; TCRdb reports TRBD1, a call that lacks DNA to check it against. Germline V gives CDR1 DFQATT, CDR2 SNEGSKA (reference sequence). This CDR3 has 17 amino acids. The CDR3 here is CSAPTDRPNTRTIEQYF.

The chain couples TRBV2 to TRBJ2-5; TCRdb's assignment of TRBD1 cannot be checked, as there is no DNA. The CDR3 consists of 18 residues. Per germline, CDR1 SNHLY and CDR2 FYNNEI. The CDR3 sequence: CASNGGVEGALSQETQYF.